This T cell receptor beta chain was found in a study of PD-1 blockade in classical Hodgkin lymphoma. General study findings and limits: Reported findings placed baseline TCR diversity lower in newly diagnosed patients (compared with healthy donors).

Note on this clone: The antigen remains undetermined.

Time point described: newly diagnosed, previously untreated cHL patient sample. By magnetic negative selection, CD4+ T cells were purified from thawed PBMCs. Comparison came from newly diagnosed, untreated classical Hodgkin lymphoma PBMCs. CDR3 length: 16 amino acids. Unmatched junction bases numbered 6, after V lost 3 bases and J lost 4 bases. The V gene's germline CDR1 is SEHNR and CDR2 FQNEAQ (reference sequence). The method was immunoSEQ multiplex PCR; TCRdb's version includes in-frame clones alone and lacks a portion of them. The table shows 25,000 to 30,000 clones, with 89% occurring only once. The V gene is TRBV7-9, the J gene TRBJ2-3; 11 nucleotides align to TRBD2. This sequence was found in a human donor with classical Hodgkin lymphoma. The sample taken for sequencing was CD4+ T cells from blood. CDR3: CASSLLLAGAADTQYF. The CDR3 nucleotides are TGTGCCAGCAGCTTGTTACTAGCGGGAGCGGCAGATACGCAGTATTTT. Full variable domain (remainder filled in from reference TRBV7-9 and TRBJ2-3): DTGVSQNPRHKITKRGQNVTFRCDPISEHNRLYWYRQTLGQGPEFLTYFQNEAQLEKSRLLSDRFSAERPKGSFSTLEIQRTEQGDSAMYLCASSLLLAGAADTQYFGPGTRLTVL.